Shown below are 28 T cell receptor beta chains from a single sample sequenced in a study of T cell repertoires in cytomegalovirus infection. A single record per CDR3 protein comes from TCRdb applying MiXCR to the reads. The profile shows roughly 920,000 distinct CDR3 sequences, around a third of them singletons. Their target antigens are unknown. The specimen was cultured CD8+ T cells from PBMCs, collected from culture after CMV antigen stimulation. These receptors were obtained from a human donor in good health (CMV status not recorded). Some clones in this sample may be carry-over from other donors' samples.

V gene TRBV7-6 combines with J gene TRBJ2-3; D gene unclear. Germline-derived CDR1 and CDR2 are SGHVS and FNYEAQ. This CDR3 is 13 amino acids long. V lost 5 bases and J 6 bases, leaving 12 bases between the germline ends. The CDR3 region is CASSPWDLDTQYF. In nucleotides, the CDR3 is TGTGCCAGCAGCCCCTGGGATCTTGATACGCAGTATTTT.

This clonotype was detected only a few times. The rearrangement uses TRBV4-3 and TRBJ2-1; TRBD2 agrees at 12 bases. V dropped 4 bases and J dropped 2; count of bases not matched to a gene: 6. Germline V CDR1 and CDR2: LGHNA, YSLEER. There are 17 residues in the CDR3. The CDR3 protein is CASSPRLAGDPYNEQFF. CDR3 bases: TGCGCCAGCAGCCCGCGACTAGCGGGGGATCCCTACAATGAGCAGTTCTTC.

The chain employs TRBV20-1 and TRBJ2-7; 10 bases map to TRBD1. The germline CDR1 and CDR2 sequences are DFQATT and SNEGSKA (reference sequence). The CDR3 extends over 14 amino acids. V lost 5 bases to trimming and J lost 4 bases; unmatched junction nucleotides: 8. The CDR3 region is CSAHPGQGWYEQYF. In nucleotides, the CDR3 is TGCAGTGCTCATCCGGGACAGGGGTGGTACGAGCAGTACTTC.

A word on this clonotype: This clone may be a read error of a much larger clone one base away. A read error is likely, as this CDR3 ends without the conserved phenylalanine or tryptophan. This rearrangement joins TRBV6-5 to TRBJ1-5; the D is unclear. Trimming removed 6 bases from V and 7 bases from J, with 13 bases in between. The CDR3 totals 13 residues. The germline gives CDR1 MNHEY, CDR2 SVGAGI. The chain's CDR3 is CASSLSLAQPQHS. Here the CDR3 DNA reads TGTGCCAGCAGCTTATCCCTAGCGCAGCCCCAGCATTCT.

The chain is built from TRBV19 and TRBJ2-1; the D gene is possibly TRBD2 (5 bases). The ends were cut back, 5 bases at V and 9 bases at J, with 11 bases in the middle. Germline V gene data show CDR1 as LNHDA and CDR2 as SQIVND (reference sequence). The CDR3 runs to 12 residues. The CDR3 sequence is CASSDIRGEQFF. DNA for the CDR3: TGTGCCAGTAGTGACATTCGGGGTGAGCAGTTCTTC.

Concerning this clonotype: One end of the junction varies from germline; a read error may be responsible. CDR3 DNA: TGCCGGTTACAGGGGGCGGCGAACACTGAAGCTTTCTTT. Translation: CRLQGAANTEAFF. The chain is built from TRBV7-6 and TRBJ1-1; 9 nucleotides agree with TRBD1. Germline loops: CDR1 SGHVS, CDR2 FNYEAQ. The CDR3 runs 13 residues.

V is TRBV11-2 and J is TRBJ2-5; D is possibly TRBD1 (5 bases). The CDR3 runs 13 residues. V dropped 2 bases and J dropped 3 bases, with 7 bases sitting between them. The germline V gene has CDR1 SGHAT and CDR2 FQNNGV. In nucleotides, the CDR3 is TGTGCCAGCAGCTTACAGGGAAAAGAGACCCAGTACTTC. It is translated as CASSLQGKETQYF.

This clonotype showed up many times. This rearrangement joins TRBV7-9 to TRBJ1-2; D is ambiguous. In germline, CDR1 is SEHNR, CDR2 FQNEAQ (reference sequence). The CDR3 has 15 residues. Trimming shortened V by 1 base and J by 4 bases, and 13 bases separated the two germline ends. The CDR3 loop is CASSLVSVGPYGYTF. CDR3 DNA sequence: TGTGCCAGCAGCTTAGTCTCGGTAGGGCCCTATGGCTACACCTTC. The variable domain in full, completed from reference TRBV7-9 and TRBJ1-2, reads DTGVSQNPRHKITKRGQNVTFRCDPISEHNRLYWYRQTLGQGPEFLTYFQNEAQLEKSRLLSDRFSAERPKGSFSTLEIQRTEQGDSAMYLCASSLVSVGPYGYTFGSGTRLTVV.

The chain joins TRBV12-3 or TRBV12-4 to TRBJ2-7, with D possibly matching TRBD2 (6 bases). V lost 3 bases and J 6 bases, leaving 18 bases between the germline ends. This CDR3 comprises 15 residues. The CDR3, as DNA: TGTGCCAGCAGTTTTCAGGGAGGAGCGGAGGGCGAGCAGTACGTC. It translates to CASSFQGGAEGEQYV.

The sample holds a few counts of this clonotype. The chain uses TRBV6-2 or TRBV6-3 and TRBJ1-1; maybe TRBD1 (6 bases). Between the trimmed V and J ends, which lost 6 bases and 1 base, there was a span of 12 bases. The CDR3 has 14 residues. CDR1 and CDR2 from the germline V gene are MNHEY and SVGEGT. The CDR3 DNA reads TGTGCCAGCAGCCCGGGACACCAGAACACTGAAGCTTTCTTT. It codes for CASSPGHQNTEAFF.

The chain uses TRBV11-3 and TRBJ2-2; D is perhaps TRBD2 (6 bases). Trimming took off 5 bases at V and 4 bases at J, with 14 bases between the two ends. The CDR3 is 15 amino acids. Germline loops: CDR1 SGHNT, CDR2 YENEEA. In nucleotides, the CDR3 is TGTGCCAGCAGCGATGGAGGGGACCTCACCGGGGAGCTGTTTTTT. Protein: CASSDGGDLTGELFF.

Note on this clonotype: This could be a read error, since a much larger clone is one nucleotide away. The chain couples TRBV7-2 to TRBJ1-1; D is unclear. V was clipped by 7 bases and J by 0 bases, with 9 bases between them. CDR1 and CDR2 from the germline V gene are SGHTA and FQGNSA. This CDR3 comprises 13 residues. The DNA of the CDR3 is TGTGCCAGCAACAGTACAATGAACACTGAAGCTTTCTTT. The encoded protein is CASNSTMNTEAFF. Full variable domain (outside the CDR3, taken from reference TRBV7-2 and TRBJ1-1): GAGVSQSPSNKVTEKGKDVELRCDPISGHTALYWYRQSLGQGLEFLIYFQGNSAPDKSGLPSDRFSAERTGGSVSTLTIQRTQQEDSAVYLCASNSTMNTEAFFGQGTRLTVV.

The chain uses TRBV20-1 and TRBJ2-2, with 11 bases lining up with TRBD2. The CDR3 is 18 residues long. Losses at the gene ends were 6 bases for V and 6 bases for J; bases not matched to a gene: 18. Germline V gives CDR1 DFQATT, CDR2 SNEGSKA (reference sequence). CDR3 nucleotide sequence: TGCAGTGCCTATATTCCTTTTACTAGCGGGGGTCAGGCCGGGGAGCTGTTTTTT. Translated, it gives CSAYIPFTSGGQAGELFF.

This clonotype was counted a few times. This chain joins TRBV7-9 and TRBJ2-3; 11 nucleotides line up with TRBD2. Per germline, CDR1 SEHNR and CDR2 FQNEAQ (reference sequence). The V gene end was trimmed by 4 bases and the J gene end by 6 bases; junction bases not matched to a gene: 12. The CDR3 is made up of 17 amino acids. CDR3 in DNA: TGTGCCAGCAGCTCCAAACTAGCGGGGGCGACTAGGGATACGCAGTATTTT. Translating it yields CASSSKLAGATRDTQYF.

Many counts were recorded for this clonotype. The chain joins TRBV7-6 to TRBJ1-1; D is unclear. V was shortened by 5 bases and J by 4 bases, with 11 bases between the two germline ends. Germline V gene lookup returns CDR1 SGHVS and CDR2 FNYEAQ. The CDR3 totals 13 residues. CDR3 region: CASSRSAGTEAFF. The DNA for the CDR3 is TGTGCCAGCAGCCGATCGGCGGGCACTGAAGCTTTCTTT.

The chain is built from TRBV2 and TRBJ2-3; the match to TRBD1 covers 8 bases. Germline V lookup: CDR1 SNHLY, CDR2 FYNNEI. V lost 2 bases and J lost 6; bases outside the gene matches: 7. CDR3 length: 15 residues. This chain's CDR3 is CASSEQGALVDTQYF. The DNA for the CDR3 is TGTGCCAGCAGTGAACAGGGGGCTCTGGTGGATACGCAGTATTTT. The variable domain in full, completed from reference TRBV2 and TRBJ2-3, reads EPEVTQTPSHQVTQMGQEVILRCVPISNHLYFYWYRQILGQKVEFLVSFYNNEISEKSEIFDDQFSVERPDGSNFTLKIRSTKLEDSAMYFCASSEQGALVDTQYFGPGTRLTVL.

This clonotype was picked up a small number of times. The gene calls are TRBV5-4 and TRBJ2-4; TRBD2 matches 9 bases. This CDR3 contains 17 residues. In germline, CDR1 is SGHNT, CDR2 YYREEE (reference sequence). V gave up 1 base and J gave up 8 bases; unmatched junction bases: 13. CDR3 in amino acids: CASSLKGTSHWGDIQYF. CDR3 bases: TGTGCCAGCAGCTTGAAGGGGACTAGCCACTGGGGTGACATTCAGTACTTC.

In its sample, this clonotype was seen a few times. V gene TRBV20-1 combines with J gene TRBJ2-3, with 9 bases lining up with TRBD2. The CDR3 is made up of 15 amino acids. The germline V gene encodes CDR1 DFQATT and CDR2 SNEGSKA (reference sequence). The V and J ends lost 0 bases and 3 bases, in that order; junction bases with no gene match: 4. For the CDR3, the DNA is TGCAGTGCTAGAGATGAGGCGGGGGGGACAGATACGCAGTATTTT. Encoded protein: CSARDEAGGTDTQYF.

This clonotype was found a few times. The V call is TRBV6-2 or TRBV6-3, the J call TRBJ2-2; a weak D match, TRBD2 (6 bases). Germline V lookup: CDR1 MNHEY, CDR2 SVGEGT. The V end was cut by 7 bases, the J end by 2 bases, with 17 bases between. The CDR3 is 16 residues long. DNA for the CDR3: TGTGCCAGCACCCCTATCGGGAGTTATAACACCGGGGAGCTGTTTTTT. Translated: CASTPIGSYNTGELFF.

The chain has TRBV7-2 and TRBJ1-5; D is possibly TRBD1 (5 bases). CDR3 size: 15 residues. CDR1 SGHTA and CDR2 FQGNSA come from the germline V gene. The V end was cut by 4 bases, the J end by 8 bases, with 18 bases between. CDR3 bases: TGTGCCAGCAGCTCGGGAATGGGGCTGGTCGAGCCCCAGCATTTT. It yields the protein CASSSGMGLVEPQHF.

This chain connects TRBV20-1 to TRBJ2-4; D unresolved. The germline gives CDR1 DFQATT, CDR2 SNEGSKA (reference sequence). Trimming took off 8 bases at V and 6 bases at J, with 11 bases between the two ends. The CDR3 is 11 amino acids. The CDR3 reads CSFGPVNIQYF. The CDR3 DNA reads TGCAGTTTTGGACCCGTAAACATTCAGTACTTC.

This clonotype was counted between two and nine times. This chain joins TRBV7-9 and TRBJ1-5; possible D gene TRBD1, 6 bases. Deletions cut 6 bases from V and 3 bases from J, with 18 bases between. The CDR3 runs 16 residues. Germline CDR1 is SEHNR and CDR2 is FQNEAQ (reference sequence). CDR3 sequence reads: CASSGREGGTNQPQHF. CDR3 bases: TGTGCCAGCAGTGGTCGGGAGGGGGGGACCAATCAGCCCCAGCATTTT.

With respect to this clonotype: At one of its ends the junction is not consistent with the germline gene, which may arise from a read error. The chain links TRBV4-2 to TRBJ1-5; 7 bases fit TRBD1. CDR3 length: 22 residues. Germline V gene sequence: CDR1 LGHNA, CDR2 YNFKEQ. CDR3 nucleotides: TGTGCCAACAGCCAAGAGAACCTGGGGCAACGGGACAGTCCTTATAGCAATCAGCCCCAGCATTTT. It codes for CANSQENLGQRDSPYSNQPQHF.

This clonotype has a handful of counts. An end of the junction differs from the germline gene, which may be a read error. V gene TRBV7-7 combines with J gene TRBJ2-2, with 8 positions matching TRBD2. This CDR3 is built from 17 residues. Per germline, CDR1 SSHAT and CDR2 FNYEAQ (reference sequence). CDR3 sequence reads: CASSPMSPSGGTGELFF. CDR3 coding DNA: TGTGCTAGCAGCCCCATGAGTCCGAGCGGGGGAACCGGGGAGCTGTTTTTT.

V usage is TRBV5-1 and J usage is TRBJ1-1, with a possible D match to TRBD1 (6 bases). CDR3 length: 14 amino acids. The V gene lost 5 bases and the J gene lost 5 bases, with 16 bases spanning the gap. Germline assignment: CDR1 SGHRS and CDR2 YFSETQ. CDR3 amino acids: CASSPTWGATEAFF. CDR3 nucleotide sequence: TGCGCCAGCAGTCCTACCTGGGGGGCGACTGAAGCTTTCTTT.

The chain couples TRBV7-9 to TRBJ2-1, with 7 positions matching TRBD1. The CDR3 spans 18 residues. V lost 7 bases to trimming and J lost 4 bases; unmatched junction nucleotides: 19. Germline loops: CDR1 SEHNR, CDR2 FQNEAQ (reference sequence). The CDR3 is CASIRGQTNDRGYNEQFF. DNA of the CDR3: TGTGCCAGCATCCGGGGACAGACGAACGATAGAGGTTACAATGAGCAGTTCTTC.

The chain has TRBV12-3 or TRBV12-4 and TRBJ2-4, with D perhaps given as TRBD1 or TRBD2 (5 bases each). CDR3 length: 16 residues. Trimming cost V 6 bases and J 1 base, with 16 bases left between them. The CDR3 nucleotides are TGTGCCAGCAGCCAGAGAAGGGGAGACGCCAAAAACATTCAGTACTTC. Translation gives CASSQRRGDAKNIQYF.

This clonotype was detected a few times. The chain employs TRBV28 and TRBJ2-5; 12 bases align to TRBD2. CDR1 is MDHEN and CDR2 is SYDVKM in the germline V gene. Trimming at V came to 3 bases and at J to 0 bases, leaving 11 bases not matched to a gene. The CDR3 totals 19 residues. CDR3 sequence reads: CASSFSPPGLAGYQETQYF. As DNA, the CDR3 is TGTGCCAGCAGTTTTTCCCCCCCTGGACTAGCGGGGTACCAAGAGACCCAGTACTTC.